These T cell receptor beta chains were read from a single sample in a study. TCRdb fed the 5' RACE reads into MiXCR, producing one record per CDR3 protein. The sample has tens of thousands of distinct CDR3 sequences, under 20% seen once; the top ten hold roughly 2.4%. The sequencing input was naive CD4+ T cells sorted from blood. These receptors were taken from a female donor with breast cancer. Each CDR3 is given with its conserved first and last residue. Each record gives: D gene, V gene, clone size, J gene, CDR3 protein, CDR3 DNA. The D gene is left open where the match is weak. Clone size is given for some rows only: seen once, a few or many times, or a class if the clone is expanded.

D: TRBD2; V: TRBV3-1; size: .; J: TRBJ2-7; CDR3: CASINSGTYEQYF; DNA: TGTGCCAGCATAAATAGCGGGACCTACGAGCAGTACTTC
D: .; V: TRBV12-3/TRBV12-4; size: .; J: TRBJ1-1; CDR3: CASSFTGARTEAFF; DNA: TGTGCCAGCAGTTTTACGGGGGCGCGGACTGAAGCTTTCTTT
D: TRBD1; V: TRBV6-1; size: many; J: TRBJ1-2; CDR3: CASSEYGRTGGYTF; DNA: TGTGCCAGCAGTGAATACGGGAGGACAGGAGGCTACACCTTC
D: .; V: TRBV5-1; size: .; J: TRBJ2-3; CDR3: CASSGGFPGPSTDTQYF; DNA: TGCGCCAGCAGCGGTGGGTTCCCGGGACCCTCCACAGATACGCAGTATTTT
D: TRBD2; V: TRBV5-1; size: .; J: TRBJ2-7; CDR3: CASSPRAGSLYEQYF; DNA: TGCGCCAGCAGCCCAAGAGCGGGAAGCCTTTACGAGCAGTACTTC
D: .; V: TRBV5-6; size: many; J: TRBJ1-1; CDR3: CASSLPGRNTEAFF; DNA: TGTGCCAGCAGCTTGCCGGGGCGCAACACTGAAGCTTTCTTT
D: .; V: TRBV24-1; size: few; J: TRBJ2-1; CDR3: CATSDATRPRNEQFF; DNA: TGTGCCACCAGTGATGCCACCCGGCCCCGCAATGAGCAGTTCTTC
D: .; V: TRBV3-1; size: .; J: TRBJ2-7; CDR3: CASTYQGGKTHEQYF; DNA: TGTGCCAGCACCTATCAGGGGGGGAAGACCCACGAGCAGTACTTC
D: .; V: TRBV7-2; size: .; J: TRBJ1-2; CDR3: CASSPDINYGYTF; DNA: TGTGCCAGCAGCCCCGACATTAACTATGGCTACACCTTC
D: TRBD1; V: TRBV9; size: few; J: TRBJ2-7; CDR3: CASSVEGQGNYEQYF; DNA: TGTGCCAGCAGCGTAGAAGGACAGGGGAACTACGAGCAGTACTTC
D: .; V: TRBV27; size: .; J: TRBJ1-2; CDR3: CASSFSRDYGYTF; DNA: TGTGCCAGCAGTTTTTCCAGGGACTATGGCTACACCTTC
D: TRBD1; V: TRBV20-1; size: .; J: TRBJ1-5; CDR3: CSARPPDRGGQYSNQPQHF; DNA: TGCAGTGCTAGACCCCCGGACAGGGGGGGCCAATATAGCAATCAGCCCCAGCATTTT
D: .; V: TRBV10-3; size: many; J: TRBJ1-1; CDR3: CATQRRTDDTEAFF; DNA: TGTGCCACCCAAAGAAGGACAGACGACACTGAAGCTTTCTTT
D: TRBD2; V: TRBV20-1; size: .; J: TRBJ2-5; CDR3: CSALSGTTKETQYF; DNA: TGCAGTGCTCTTAGCGGGACGACCAAAGAGACCCAGTACTTC
D: .; V: TRBV7-9; size: .; J: TRBJ1-1; CDR3: CASSRPGLNTEAFF; DNA: TGTGCCAGCAGCCGCCCTGGTCTGAACACTGAAGCTTTCTTT
D: .; V: TRBV7-9; size: many; J: TRBJ1-1; CDR3: CASSLVRLNTEAFF; DNA: TGTGCCAGCAGCTTAGTGCGGTTGAACACTGAAGCTTTCTTT